A selection of T cell receptor beta chains follows, all from one sample in a study of T cells in narcolepsy. This table comes from immunoSEQ multiplex PCR, and its TCRdb copy is limited to in-frame clones, with some not included. The sample consists of 30,000 to 40,000 clones, over 65% of them appearing once. Input material: memory (CD45RA-) CD4+ T cells from blood. These receptors were taken from a human donor in good health. The CDR3 runs from the conserved cysteine through the conserved F or W. The order of the fields is J gene, V gene, CDR3 protein.

TRBJ2-1 TRBV7-6 CASSQTAGTSRGEQFF
TRBJ1-5 TRBV19 CASSAGTGGNQPQHF
TRBJ2-5 TRBV2 CASSLGQGQTQYF
TRBJ1-1 TRBV27 CASSDRNTEAFF
TRBJ2-3 TRBV27 CASSLSPSGGLNTQYF
TRBJ1-3 TRBV18 CASSPLGGESGNTIYF
TRBJ1-1 TRBV29-1 CSVSGSRTEAFF
TRBJ1-5 TRBV7-2 CASSLRQGSNQPQHF
TRBJ2-2 TRBV6-1 CASSELSAGGELFF
TRBJ2-4 TRBV6-1 CARPGKNIQYF
TRBJ2-7 TRBV10-1 CASSDSRGNREQYF
TRBJ2-1 TRBV14 CASKTSGRAHEQFF
TRBJ2-7 TRBV6-5 CASSSRLAPTYEQYF
TRBJ1-1 TRBV5-1 CASSFWQGNTEAFF